This T cell receptor (beta chain) was obtained from a study of blood T cell repertoires in COVID-19. The overall study: From T cells, B-cell-depleted T cells, or PBMCs came the material, which was cDNA or gDNA.

The ends lost 4 bases at V and 8 bases at J; junction bases unmatched: 5. This CDR3 contains 13 residues. Germline CDR1 is LGHDT and CDR2 is YNNKEL (reference sequence). Source study methods: Scientists estimated how many nucleated cells there were by amplifying reference gene primers. Assay: immunoSEQ multiplex PCR; the TCRdb copy retains only in-frame clones and omits some. V, J and clone size are taken as reported in that table, and D and trimming were inferred from the DNA itself. The table records about 250,000 clones, around four fifths of them present only once. The chain recombines TRBV3-1 (or the pseudogene TRBV3-2) with TRBJ1-1, with 9 bases that match TRBD1. Sequencing was performed on peripheral blood. This TCR derives from a woman aged 55-69 years with active or convalescent COVID-19. CDR3 sequence: CASSRTGDSEAFF. In DNA form, the CDR3 reads TGTGCCAGCAGCCGGACAGGGGATTCAGAAGCTTTCTTT.